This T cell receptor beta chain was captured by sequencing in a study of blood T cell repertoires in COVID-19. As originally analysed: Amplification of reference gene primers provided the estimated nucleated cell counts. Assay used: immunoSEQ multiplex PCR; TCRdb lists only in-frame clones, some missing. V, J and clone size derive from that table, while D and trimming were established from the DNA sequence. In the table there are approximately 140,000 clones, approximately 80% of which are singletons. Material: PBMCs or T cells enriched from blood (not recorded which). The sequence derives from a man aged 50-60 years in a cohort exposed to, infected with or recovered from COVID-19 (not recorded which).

CDR3 DNA sequence: TGTGCCAGTAGGGAGGGCCGGTACAATGAGCAGTTCTTC. It translates to CASREGRYNEQFF. The chain joins TRBV19 to TRBJ2-1; D may be TRBD2 (6 bases). The germline CDR1 and CDR2 sequences are LNHDA and SQIVND (reference sequence). Trimming removed 6 bases from V and 4 bases from J, with 10 bases in between. The length of the CDR3 is 13 residues. The complete variable domain, with remaining parts taken from reference TRBV19 and TRBJ2-1, reads DGGITQSPKYLFRKEGQNVTLSCEQNLNHDAMYWYRQDPGQGLRLIYYSQIVNDFQKGDIAEGYSVSREKKESFPLTVTSAQKNPTAFYLCASREGRYNEQFFGPGTRLTVL.